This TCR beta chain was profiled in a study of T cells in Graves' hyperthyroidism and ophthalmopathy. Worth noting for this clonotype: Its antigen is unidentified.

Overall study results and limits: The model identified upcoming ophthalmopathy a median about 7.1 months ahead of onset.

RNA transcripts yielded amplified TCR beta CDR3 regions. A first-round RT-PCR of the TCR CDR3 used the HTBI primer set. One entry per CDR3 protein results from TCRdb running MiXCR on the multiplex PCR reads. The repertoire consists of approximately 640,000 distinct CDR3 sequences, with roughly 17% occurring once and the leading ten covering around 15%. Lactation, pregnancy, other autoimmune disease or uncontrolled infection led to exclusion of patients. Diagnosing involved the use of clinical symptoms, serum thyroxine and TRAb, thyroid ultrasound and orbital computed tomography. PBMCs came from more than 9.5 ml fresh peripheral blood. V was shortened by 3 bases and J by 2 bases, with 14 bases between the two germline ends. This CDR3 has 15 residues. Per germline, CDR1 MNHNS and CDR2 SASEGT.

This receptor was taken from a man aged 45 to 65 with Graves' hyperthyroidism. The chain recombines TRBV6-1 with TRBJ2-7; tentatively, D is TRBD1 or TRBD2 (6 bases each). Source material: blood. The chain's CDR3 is CASSDSQGGAYEQYF. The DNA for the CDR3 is TGTGCCAGCAGTGACTCACAGGGAGGTGCCTACGAGCAGTACTTC.